One sample yielded the 12 T cell receptor beta chains listed below, sequenced in a study of T-cell reconstitution after alpha-beta-depleted transplantation in children (dated by TCRdb to the mid-2010s). The treatment or condition label here, explained by the study, means: allogeneic hematopoietic cell transplantation with graft depleted of TCRalphabeta T cells and CD19 B cells. The receptor library was made with PCR. TCRdb records Illumina HiSeq 2500 as the sequencer. To normalize quantification of the TCRbeta repertoire, the TCR libraries were built with molecular barcoding that relied on unique molecular identifiers. TCRdb applied fastp at Q25 and MiXCR to the public reads, then kept only in-frame beta chains. Rows with one shared CDR3 protein collapse into an entry with the most common genes and DNA. Counted in this sample were a few hundred thousand distinct CDR3 sequences; around 46% of them appeared once. The ten biggest clones cover around 29% of the sample.

The sequencing used PBMCs, collected before TCRalphabeta/CD19-depleted stem cell transplant. The receptors shown here come from a girl aged 2 to 10 with aplastic anemia, due to receive a stem cell transplant.

This CDR3 reads CSVDRGATGELFF. DNA of the CDR3: TGCAGCGTTGATCGGGGGGCCACCGGGGAGCTGTTTTTT. The genes are TRBV29-1 and TRBJ2-2; weak D call: TRBD2 (7 bases). V lost 3 bases and J 4 bases, leaving 9 bases between the germline ends. This CDR3 region has 13 residues. The germline CDR1 and CDR2 sequences are SQVTM and ANQGSEA.

This rearrangement joins TRBV7-2 to TRBJ2-7, with 8 nucleotides matching TRBD2. The CDR3 has 14 amino acids. Looked up from germline, CDR1 is SGHTA and CDR2 is FQGNSA. The trim removed 5 bases at V and 4 bases at J, leaving 7 bases unmatched. The CDR3 is CASSPSGGKYEQYF. The CDR3 region has the DNA TGTGCCAGCAGCCCGAGCGGGGGAAAATACGAGCAGTACTTC.

This clonotype came up many times. The chain has TRBV11-2 and TRBJ2-3; D may be TRBD1 (5 bases). The length of the CDR3 is 16 residues. The V end lost 0 bases, the J end lost 2 bases, and 12 bases lay between the germline ends. Germline values: CDR1 SGHAT, CDR2 FQNNGV. The chain's CDR3 is CASSLENAGNTDTQYF. For the CDR3, the DNA is TGTGCCAGCAGCTTAGAAAACGCAGGGAACACAGATACGCAGTATTTT.

This clonotype was detected a few times. The genes are TRBV6-1 and TRBJ2-1, with 8 bases aligning to TRBD1. CDR3 length equals 14 residues. Per germline, CDR1 MNHNS and CDR2 SASEGT. With 8 bases clipped from V and 3 bases from J, the junction kept 6 bases outside the gene matches. The CDR3 DNA reads TGTGCCAGCCAAAGACAGGGGATCTACAATGAGCAGTTCTTC. Translation: CASQRQGIYNEQFF.

The chain joins TRBV29-1 to TRBJ2-6; the D is unclear. V was trimmed by 6 bases and J by 0 bases, leaving 15 bases between them. Germline V gives CDR1 SQVTM, CDR2 ANQGSEA. This CDR3 region has 16 residues. The CDR3 DNA sequence: TGCAGCGTACCGACGGATACGGGCTCTGGGGCCAACGTCCTGACTTTC. Translated, it gives CSVPTDTGSGANVLTF.

V gene TRBV7-9 combines with J gene TRBJ2-7; the D call may be TRBD1 or TRBD2 (5 bases each). Per germline, CDR1 SEHNR and CDR2 FQNEAQ (reference sequence). V was pared by 5 bases and J by 7 bases, with 18 bases between. There are 14 residues in the CDR3. The CDR3 sequence is CASSRRQSSGEQYF. CDR3 DNA sequence: TGTGCCAGCAGCCGCAGACAGTCCTCGGGGGAGCAGTACTTC.

This chain links TRBV12-3 or TRBV12-4 with TRBJ2-2; D gene ambiguous. The CDR3 runs to 13 residues. Trimming cost V 4 bases and J 4 bases, with 7 bases left between them. DNA for the CDR3: TGTGCCAGCAGTTCCCTGGGCACCGGGGAGCTGTTTTTT. This gives the protein CASSSLGTGELFF.

This clonotype has a handful of counts. The chain couples TRBV30 to TRBJ2-2; either TRBD1 or TRBD2 may fit D (7 bases each). The CDR3 is 14 amino acids. The V gene's germline CDR1 is GTSNPN and CDR2 SVGIG (reference sequence). Trimming pared 4 bases from V and 3 bases from J, leaving 12 bases between. In DNA form, the CDR3 reads TGTGCCTGGAAACAGGGGAGGGACACCGGGGAGCTGTTTTTT. It yields the protein CAWKQGRDTGELFF.

The chain links TRBV3-1 to TRBJ2-1; 15 bases agree with TRBD2. Germline CDR1 reads LGHDT; CDR2 reads YNNKEL (reference sequence). CDR3 length equals 18 residues. Unmatched junction bases numbered 5, after V lost 0 bases and J lost 5 bases. DNA of the CDR3: TGTGCCAGCAGCCAAGATAGGGGACTAGCGGGAGGCAACAATGAGCAGTTCTTC. Protein sequence: CASSQDRGLAGGNNEQFF.

This chain links TRBV30 with TRBJ1-1, with D maybe TRBD1 (5 bases). Germline-derived CDR1 and CDR2 are GTSNPN and SVGIG (reference sequence). The CDR3 has 13 amino acids. V gave up 0 bases and J gave up 4 bases, with 9 bases separating them. This CDR3 reads CAWSVDSRTEAFF. The DNA for the CDR3 is TGTGCCTGGAGTGTAGACAGCCGCACTGAAGCTTTCTTT.

This rearrangement joins TRBV29-1 to TRBJ2-7, with 7 bases fitting TRBD1. Per the germline V gene, CDR1 is SQVTM and CDR2 is ANQGSEA. The CDR3 has 12 residues. V shed 6 bases and J 6 bases; nucleotides not matched to a gene: 8. CDR3 nucleotide sequence: TGCAGCGTGGGGCTACAGGGGTTCGAGCAGTACTTC. Translating gives CSVGLQGFEQYF.

The CDR3 region is CSAPNYEQYF. CDR3 in DNA: TGCAGTGCCCCTAACTACGAGCAGTACTTC. The chain couples TRBV20-1 to TRBJ2-7; D remains unclear. This CDR3 region has 10 residues. The germline V gene has CDR1 DFQATT and CDR2 SNEGSKA (reference sequence). The V end lost 6 bases, the J end lost 3 bases, and 6 bases lay between the germline ends.